The subject of this entry is one T cell receptor (beta chain). Its antigen is currently unknown. This entry comes from a study of shared clonotypes between healthy human individuals. Study-wide findings and caveats: Sampling used blood alone; tissue repertoires probably differ. Incomplete sequencing of sorted subsets was indicated by rarefaction despite large depth.

DNA at around 210 ng, approximately 30,000 T cell genomes, went into sorted-subset replicate PCRs. Assay used: immunoSEQ multiplex PCR; TCRdb lists only in-frame clones, some missing. This sample has under 650,000 clones, with 90% to 97% found just once. Memory CD4+ cells were the fraction left after CD45RA+ naive selection. CDR1 WSHSY and CDR2 SAAADI come from the germline V gene. The CDR3 is made up of 17 amino acids. With 2 bases removed from V and 2 bases from J, the gap between germline ends came to 17 bases. The genes are TRBV10-2 and TRBJ2-3; D is possibly TRBD1 (5 bases). Sequenced sample: naive CD4+ T cells sorted from blood. Subset of the sample: CD45RA+ positively selected. The sequence was collected from a woman in her 30s in good health. The CDR3, as DNA: TGCGCCAGCAGTGAGGGATGGGGCAGTGCCTACACAGATACGCAGTATTTT. Translation: CASSEGWGSAYTDTQYF.